The 23 T cell receptor beta chains given below trace back to one sample, sequenced in a study of shared clonotypes between healthy human individuals. Profiled with immunoSEQ multiplex PCR; TCRdb holds only in-frame clones, not every one. In the table there are about 470,000 clones, roughly 77% of which are singletons. The specimen sequenced was PBMCs. These receptors originate from a woman aged 35 to 49 in good health. Some clones in this sample may be carry-over from other donors' samples.

This chain joins TRBV10-1 and TRBJ1-1; 8 nucleotides align to TRBD1. V shed 5 bases, J shed 2 bases, and the junction held 4 bases outside the gene matches. Germline-derived CDR1 and CDR2 are WNHNN and SYGVQD (reference sequence). This CDR3 contains 14 residues. The CDR3 reads CASSQDRANTEAFF. In DNA, the CDR3 is TGCGCCAGCAGTCAGGACAGGGCCAACACTGAAGCTTTCTTT.

The chain carries TRBV7-9 and TRBJ2-7, with D unresolved. V lost 2 bases, J lost 0 bases, and 8 bases lay in between. This CDR3 is 14 amino acids long. Germline values: CDR1 SEHNR, CDR2 FQNEAQ (reference sequence). CDR3 DNA sequence: TGTGCCAGCAGCTTAACTCAGAGCTCCTACGAGCAGTACTTC. Its protein product is CASSLTQSSYEQYF.

The V gene is TRBV27, the J gene TRBJ2-1; 9 bases match TRBD2. Trimming removed 7 bases from V and 2 bases from J; junction bases left unmatched: 6. The CDR3 runs 15 residues. Per the germline V gene, CDR1 is MNHEY and CDR2 is SMNVEV (reference sequence). The CDR3 bases are TGTGCCAGCAATCGACTAGCGGTAACCTACAATGAGCAGTTCTTC. Protein sequence: CASNRLAVTYNEQFF.

CDR3 loop: CASRGQGTGEQFF. In DNA, the CDR3 is TGTGCCAGCAGGGGACAGGGGACCGGTGAGCAGTTCTTC. The chain combines TRBV6-1 with TRBJ2-1; 10 positions agree with TRBD1. V lost 6 bases and J lost 9; bases outside the gene matches: 5. Per the germline V gene, CDR1 is MNHNS and CDR2 is SASEGT. The CDR3 is 13 residues long.

The V gene is TRBV7-8, the J gene TRBJ2-3, with TRBD2 matching 11 bases. Germline trimming cut 2 bases from V and 9 bases from J; bases unmatched to any gene: 1. The CDR3 loop spans 13 amino acids. The V gene's germline CDR1 is SGHVS and CDR2 FQNEAQ. This chain's CDR3 is CASSLPSGGTQYF. As DNA, the CDR3 is TGTGCCAGCAGCTTACCTAGCGGGGGGACGCAGTATTTT.

There are a few counts of this clone. The chain recombines TRBV30 with TRBJ1-1; TRBD1 matches 10 bases. CDR1 is GTSNPN, CDR2 SVGIG, per germline (reference sequence). The CDR3 length is 13 residues. The J segment lost 9 bases and the V segment lost 5 bases, leaving 9 bases of the junction unmatched. The CDR3 DNA is TGTGCCTGGTCTGACAGGGGGCCAGATAAAGCTTTCTTT. As protein: CAWSDRGPDKAFF.

The CDR3: CASSIGHTQISYEQYF. The CDR3 DNA is TGTGCCAGTAGTATCGGACACACCCAGATCTCCTACGAGCAGTACTTC. This chain uses TRBV19 with TRBJ2-7, with a weak D call TRBD1 (5 bases). Looked up from germline, CDR1 is LNHDA and CDR2 is SQIVND (reference sequence). Trimming stripped 3 bases from V and 0 bases from J, with 15 bases between. This CDR3 is built from 16 residues.

The chain is built from TRBV9 and TRBJ1-1, with unresolved D. V was trimmed by 0 bases and J by 2 bases, leaving 11 bases between them. Germline V gene sequence: CDR1 SGDLS, CDR2 YYNGEE. This CDR3 comprises 15 residues. CDR3 coding DNA: TGTGCCAGCAGCGTAGCTACGGGGTTAAACACTGAAGCTTTCTTT. Amino acids: CASSVATGLNTEAFF. Filled out from reference TRBV9 and TRBJ1-1, the complete variable domain reads DSGVTQTPKHLITATGQRVTLRCSPRSGDLSVYWYQQSLDQGLQFLIQYYNGEERAKGNILERFSAQQFPDLHSELNLSSLELGDSALYFCASSVATGLNTEAFFGQGTRLTVV.

As for this clone: A read error may account for a junction end that differs from germline. The chain employs TRBV15 and TRBJ1-2; D uncertain. The V gene's germline CDR1 is LNHNV and CDR2 YYDKDF (reference sequence). This CDR3 has 13 amino acids. The CDR3 DNA reads TGTGCCACCACCAGAGGACTCAGCTATGGCTACACCTTC. Its translation is CATTRGLSYGYTF.

V gene TRBV11-2 combines with J gene TRBJ2-5; 9 positions agree with TRBD1. With 3 bases clipped from V and 5 bases from J, the junction kept 7 bases outside the gene matches. The CDR3 extends over 15 amino acids. Germline V CDR1 and CDR2: SGHAT, FQNNGV. The CDR3 protein is CASSFIGQGLETQYF. The CDR3 DNA reads as TGTGCCAGCAGCTTTATCGGACAGGGGCTTGAGACCCAGTACTTC.

V is TRBV28 and J is TRBJ1-1; no clear D. This CDR3 spans 13 amino acids. The V gene's germline CDR1 is MDHEN and CDR2 SYDVKM. Trimming pared 7 bases from V and 11 bases from J, leaving 20 bases between. CDR3 coding DNA: TGTGCCAGCACCCCGCGTTCGGGAGTCTCGGCTTTCTTT. This codes for CASTPRSGVSAFF.

The rearrangement links TRBV5-4 to TRBJ1-1; D is unresolved. This CDR3 has 15 amino acids. CDR1 is SGHNT, CDR2 YYREEE, per germline (reference sequence). The germline V and J ends were trimmed by 4 bases and 2 bases, with 15 bases remaining between them. The CDR3 sequence: CASSQQKILNTEAFF. The CDR3 bases are TGTGCCAGCAGCCAGCAGAAAATCCTAAACACTGAAGCTTTCTTT.

This sequence joins TRBV29-1 and TRBJ2-1, with TRBD2 as a possible D gene (6 bases). Trimming took 4 bases from V and 1 from J, leaving 29 bases between them. The CDR3 has 20 residues. The germline V gene has CDR1 SQVTM and CDR2 ANQGSEA. CDR3 nucleotides: TGCAGCGTTGTCGGAGGCCAGCGGGCGGCCGCTATCGGGTCCTACAATGAGCAGTTCTTC. Its protein product is CSVVGGQRAAAIGSYNEQFF.

V and J are TRBV7-9 and TRBJ2-3; possibly TRBD2 for D (6 bases). This CDR3 region has 14 residues. Germline CDR1 and CDR2: SEHNR and FQNEAQ (reference sequence). The V gene lost 5 bases and the J gene lost 4 bases, with 13 bases spanning the gap. The CDR3 here is CASSAGTASDTQYF. As DNA, the CDR3 is TGTGCCAGCAGCGCGGGGACTGCCTCAGATACGCAGTATTTT.

This clone appeared once. The CDR3 protein is CASSLSDYQTYEQYF. The CDR3, as DNA: TGCGCCAGCAGCTTGTCGGACTACCAGACCTACGAGCAGTACTTC. The V call is TRBV5-1, the J call TRBJ2-7, with D possibly being TRBD2 (6 bases). Germline V gene data show CDR1 as SGHRS and CDR2 as YFSETQ. The CDR3 sequence is 15 residues long. Between the trimmed V and J ends, which lost 1 base and 2 bases, there was a span of 13 bases.

The chain is built from TRBV5-1 and TRBJ2-1; 8 nucleotides agree with TRBD1. The CDR3 sequence is 18 residues long. From germline, CDR1 is SGHRS and CDR2 YFSETQ. After removal of 3 bases from V and 7 bases from J, the junction contained 18 bases not matched to a gene. DNA of the CDR3: TGCGCCAGCAGCTGGACCCCCGGGACAGGCAAACACACAAATGAGCAGTTCTTC. It yields the protein CASSWTPGTGKHTNEQFF.

DNA for the CDR3: TGTGCCAGCAGCGTTGACAGGGGGAATGAAAAACTGTTTTTT. Its protein product is CASSVDRGNEKLFF. The chain uses TRBV9 and TRBJ1-4, with TRBD1 matching over 9 bases. CDR3 size: 14 residues. V was clipped by 2 bases and J by 5 bases; unmatched bases: 1. Germline V gene sequence: CDR1 SGDLS, CDR2 YYNGEE.

In this sample, this clone turned up a few times. The chain employs TRBV30 and TRBJ2-7; 9 bases line up with TRBD2. This CDR3 contains 16 residues. Per germline, CDR1 GTSNPN and CDR2 SVGIG (reference sequence). V shed 3 bases, J shed 1 base, and the junction held 10 bases outside the gene matches. The CDR3 protein is CAWSRPSSGVSYEQYF. The CDR3 DNA reads TGTGCCTGGAGCCGGCCCTCTAGCGGGGTATCCTACGAGCAGTACTTC. Filled out from reference TRBV30 and TRBJ2-7, the complete variable domain reads SQTIHQWPATLVQPVGSPLSLECTVEGTSNPNLYWYRQAAGRGLQLLFYSVGIGQISSEVPQNLSASRPQDRQFILSSKKLLLSDSGFYLCAWSRPSSGVSYEQYFGPGTRLTVT.

This clone was observed a single time. The chain is built from TRBV4-2 and TRBJ2-2, with D possibly matching TRBD2 (5 bases). Trimming removed 0 bases at V and 1 base at J, with 6 bases between. The CDR3 contains 15 residues. From germline, CDR1 is LGHNA and CDR2 YNFKEQ. The CDR3 region is CASSQEGENTGELFF. The CDR3 DNA sequence: TGTGCCAGCAGCCAAGAGGGAGAGAACACCGGGGAGCTGTTTTTT.

The chain recombines TRBV18 with TRBJ1-1; D unclear. Germline loops: CDR1 KGHSH, CDR2 LQKENI. The length of the CDR3 is 14 residues. The germline V and J ends were trimmed by 5 bases and 0 bases, with 10 bases remaining between them. The CDR3: CASSYGIMNTEAFF. In DNA, the CDR3 is TGTGCCAGCTCATACGGAATCATGAACACTGAAGCTTTCTTT.

J is TRBJ1-2 and V is TRBV28; no definite D call. The germline gives CDR1 MDHEN, CDR2 SYDVKM. Trimming cost V 5 bases and J 7 bases, with 14 bases left between them. The CDR3 spans 13 residues. In nucleotides, the CDR3 is TGTGCCAGCAGTCTAGGGCTAGCGGGTGGCTACACCTTC. As protein: CASSLGLAGGYTF.

CDR3 sequence (DNA): TGCGCCAGCAGTGTGGGAGATACGCAGTATTTT. Protein sequence: CASSVGDTQYF. The rearrangement links TRBV10-1 to TRBJ2-3; D unresolved. The CDR3 totals 11 residues. Deletions cut 4 bases from V and 5 bases from J, with 4 bases between. CDR1 is WNHNN and CDR2 is SYGVQD in the germline V gene (reference sequence).

The J gene is TRBJ2-3, the V gene TRBV25-1; 12 bases align to TRBD2. J gave up 5 bases and V 1 base, and 10 bases lay outside the gene matches. CDR3 size: 18 residues. Per germline, CDR1 MGHDK and CDR2 SYGVNS. CDR3 DNA sequence: TGTGCCAGCAGTGAATTTGGCGCTAGCGGGAGGGCCTTAGATACGCAGTATTTT. Amino acid sequence: CASSEFGASGRALDTQYF.